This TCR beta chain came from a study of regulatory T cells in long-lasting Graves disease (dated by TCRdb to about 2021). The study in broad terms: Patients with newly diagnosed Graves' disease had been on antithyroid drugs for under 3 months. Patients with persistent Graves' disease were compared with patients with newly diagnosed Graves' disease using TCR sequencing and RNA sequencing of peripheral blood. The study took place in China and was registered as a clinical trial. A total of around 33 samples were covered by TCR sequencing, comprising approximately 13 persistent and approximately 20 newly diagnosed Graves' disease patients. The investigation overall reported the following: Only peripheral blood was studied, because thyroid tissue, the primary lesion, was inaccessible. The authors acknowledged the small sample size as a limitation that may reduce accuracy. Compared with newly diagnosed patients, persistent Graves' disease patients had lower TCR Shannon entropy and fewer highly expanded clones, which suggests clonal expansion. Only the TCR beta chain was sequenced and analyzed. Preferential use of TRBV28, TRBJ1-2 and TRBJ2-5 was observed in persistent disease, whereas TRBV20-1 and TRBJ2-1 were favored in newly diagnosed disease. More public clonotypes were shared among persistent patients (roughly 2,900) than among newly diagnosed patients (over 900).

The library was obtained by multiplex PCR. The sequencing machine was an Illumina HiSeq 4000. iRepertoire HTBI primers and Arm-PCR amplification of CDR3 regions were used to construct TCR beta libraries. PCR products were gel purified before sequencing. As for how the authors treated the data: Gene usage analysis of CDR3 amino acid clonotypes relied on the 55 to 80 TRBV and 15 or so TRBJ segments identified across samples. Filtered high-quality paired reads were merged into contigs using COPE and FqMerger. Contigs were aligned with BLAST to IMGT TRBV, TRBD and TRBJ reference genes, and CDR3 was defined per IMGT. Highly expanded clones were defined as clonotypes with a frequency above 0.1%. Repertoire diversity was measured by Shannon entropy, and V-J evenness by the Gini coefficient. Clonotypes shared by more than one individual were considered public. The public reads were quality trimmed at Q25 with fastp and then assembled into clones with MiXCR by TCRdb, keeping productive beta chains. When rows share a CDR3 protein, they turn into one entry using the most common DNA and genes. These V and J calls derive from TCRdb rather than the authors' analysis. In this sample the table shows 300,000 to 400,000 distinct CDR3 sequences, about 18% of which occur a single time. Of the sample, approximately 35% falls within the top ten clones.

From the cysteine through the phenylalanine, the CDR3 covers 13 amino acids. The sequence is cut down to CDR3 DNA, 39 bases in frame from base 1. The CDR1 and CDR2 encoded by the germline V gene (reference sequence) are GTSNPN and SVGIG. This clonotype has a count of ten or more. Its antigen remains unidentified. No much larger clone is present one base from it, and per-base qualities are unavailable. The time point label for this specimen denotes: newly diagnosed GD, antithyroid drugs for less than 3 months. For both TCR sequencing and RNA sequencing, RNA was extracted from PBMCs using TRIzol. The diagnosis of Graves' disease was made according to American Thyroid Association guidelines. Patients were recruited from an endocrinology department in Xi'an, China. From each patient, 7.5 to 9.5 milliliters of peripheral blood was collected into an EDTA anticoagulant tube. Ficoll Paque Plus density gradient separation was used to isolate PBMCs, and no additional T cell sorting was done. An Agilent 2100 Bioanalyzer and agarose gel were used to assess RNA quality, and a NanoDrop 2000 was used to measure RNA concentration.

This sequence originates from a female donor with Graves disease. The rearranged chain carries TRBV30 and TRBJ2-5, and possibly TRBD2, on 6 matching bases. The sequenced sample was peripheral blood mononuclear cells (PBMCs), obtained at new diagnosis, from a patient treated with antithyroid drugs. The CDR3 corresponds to CAMVAGSGETQYF. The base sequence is TGTGCGATGGTCGCCGGGAGTGGCGAGACCCAGTACTTC.